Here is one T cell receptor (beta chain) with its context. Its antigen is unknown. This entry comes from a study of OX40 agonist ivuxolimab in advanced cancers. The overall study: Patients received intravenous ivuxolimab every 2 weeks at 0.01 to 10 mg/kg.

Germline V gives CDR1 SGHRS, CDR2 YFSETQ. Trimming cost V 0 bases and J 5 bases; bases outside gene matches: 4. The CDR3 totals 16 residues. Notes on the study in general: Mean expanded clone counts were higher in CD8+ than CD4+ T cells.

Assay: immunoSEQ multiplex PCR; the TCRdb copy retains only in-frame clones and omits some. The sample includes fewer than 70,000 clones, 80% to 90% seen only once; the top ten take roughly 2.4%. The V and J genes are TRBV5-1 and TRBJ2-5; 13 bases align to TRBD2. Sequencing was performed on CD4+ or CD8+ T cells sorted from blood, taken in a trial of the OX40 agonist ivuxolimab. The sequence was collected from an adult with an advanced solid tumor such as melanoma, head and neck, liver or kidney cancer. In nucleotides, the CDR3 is TGCGCCAGCAGCTTGGGGGGACTAGCGGGGATGGAGACCCAGTACTTC. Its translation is CASSLGGLAGMETQYF. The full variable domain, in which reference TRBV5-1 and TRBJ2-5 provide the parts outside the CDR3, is KAGVTQTPRYLIKTRGQQVTLSCSPISGHRSVSWYQQTPGQGLQFLFEYFSETQRNKGNFPGRFSGRQFSNSRSEMNVSTLELGDSALYLCASSLGGLAGMETQYFGPGTRLLVL.